What follows describes a single T cell receptor (beta chain). What it recognizes is unknown. Individuals having autoimmune disease history or systemic immunosuppression were not enrolled. The sample belongs to a study of OX40 agonist ivuxolimab in advanced cancers. At the level of the study: In this cohort, patients received ivuxolimab, an agonistic anti-OX40 (CD134) antibody. At doses from 0.01 to 10 mg/kg, patients were given intravenous ivuxolimab every 2 weeks.

Notes on the study in general: Still undetermined is the antigen specificity of the expanded peripheral T cells.

Here immunoSEQ multiplex PCR was the method, and the copy in TCRdb shows in-frame clones only, minus some. Of around 55,000 clones in the sample, roughly 86% were seen once. Unmatched junction bases numbered 17, after V lost 5 bases and J lost 14 bases. This CDR3 spans 15 amino acids. From germline, CDR1 is SEHNR and CDR2 FQNEAQ (reference sequence). This receptor was identified in an adult with an advanced solid tumor such as melanoma, head and neck, liver or kidney cancer. The chain employs TRBV7-9 and TRBJ2-3; the match to TRBD2 covers 9 bases. The material sequenced was CD4+ or CD8+ T cells sorted from blood, taken in a trial of the OX40 agonist ivuxolimab. The CDR3 DNA reads TGTGCCAGCAGCATCAATATAGCGGGGGCCCCCATTGGGTATTTT. Translation: CASSINIAGAPIGYF.